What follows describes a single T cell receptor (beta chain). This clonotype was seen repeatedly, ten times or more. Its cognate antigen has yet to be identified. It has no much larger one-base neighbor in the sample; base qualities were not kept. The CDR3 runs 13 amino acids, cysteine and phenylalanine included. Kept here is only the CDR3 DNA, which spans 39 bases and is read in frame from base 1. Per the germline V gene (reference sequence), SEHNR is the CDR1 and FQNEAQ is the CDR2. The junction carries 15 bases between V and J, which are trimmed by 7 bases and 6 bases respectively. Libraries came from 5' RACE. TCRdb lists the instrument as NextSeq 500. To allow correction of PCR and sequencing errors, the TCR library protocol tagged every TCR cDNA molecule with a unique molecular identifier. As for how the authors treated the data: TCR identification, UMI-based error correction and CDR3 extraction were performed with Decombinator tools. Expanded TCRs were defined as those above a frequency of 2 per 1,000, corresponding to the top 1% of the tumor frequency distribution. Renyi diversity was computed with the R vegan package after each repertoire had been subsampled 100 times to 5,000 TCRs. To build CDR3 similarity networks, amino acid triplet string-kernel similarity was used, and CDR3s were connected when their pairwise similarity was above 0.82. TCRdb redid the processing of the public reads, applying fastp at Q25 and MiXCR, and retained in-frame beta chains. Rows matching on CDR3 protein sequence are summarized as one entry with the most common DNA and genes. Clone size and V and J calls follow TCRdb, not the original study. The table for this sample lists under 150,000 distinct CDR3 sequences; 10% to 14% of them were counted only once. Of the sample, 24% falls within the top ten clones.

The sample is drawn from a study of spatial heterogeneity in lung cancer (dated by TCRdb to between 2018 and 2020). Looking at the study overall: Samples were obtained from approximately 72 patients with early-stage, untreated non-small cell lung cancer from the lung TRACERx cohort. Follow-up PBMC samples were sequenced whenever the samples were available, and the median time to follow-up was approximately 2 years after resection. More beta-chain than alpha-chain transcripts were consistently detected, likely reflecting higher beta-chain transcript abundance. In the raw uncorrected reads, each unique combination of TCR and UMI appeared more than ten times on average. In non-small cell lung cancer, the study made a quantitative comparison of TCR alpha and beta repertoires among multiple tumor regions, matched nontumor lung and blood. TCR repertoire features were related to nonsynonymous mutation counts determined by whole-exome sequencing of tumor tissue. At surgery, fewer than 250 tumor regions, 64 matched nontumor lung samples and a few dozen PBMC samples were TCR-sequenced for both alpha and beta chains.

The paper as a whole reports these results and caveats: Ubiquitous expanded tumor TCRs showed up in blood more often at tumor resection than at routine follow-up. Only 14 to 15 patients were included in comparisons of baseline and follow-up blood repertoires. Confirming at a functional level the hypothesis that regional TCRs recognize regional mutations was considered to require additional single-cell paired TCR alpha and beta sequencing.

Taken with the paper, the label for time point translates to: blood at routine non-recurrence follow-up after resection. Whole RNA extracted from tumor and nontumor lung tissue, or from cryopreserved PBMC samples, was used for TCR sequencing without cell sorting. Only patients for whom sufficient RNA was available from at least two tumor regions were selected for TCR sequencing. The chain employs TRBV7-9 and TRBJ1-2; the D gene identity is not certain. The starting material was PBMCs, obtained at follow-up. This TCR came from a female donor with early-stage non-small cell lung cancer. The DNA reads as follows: TGTGCCAGCACCCGAGGGAGCTATCATGGCTACACCTTC. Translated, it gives CASTRGSYHGYTF.